The clone carrying this TCR beta chain came up a few times. The CDR3 totals 12 residues. The V gene's germline CDR1 is WSHSY and CDR2 SAAADI. Between the trimmed V and J ends, which lost 0 bases and 4 bases, there was a span of 2 bases. 5'RACE primed from the constant segment yielded TCR alpha and TCR beta cDNA libraries bearing sample barcodes and UMIs. Each CDR3 protein gets one entry after TCRdb re-called the 5' RACE reads with MiXCR. The repertoire holds about 320,000 distinct CDR3 sequences, with about 13% as singletons. This sample was included in a study of T-cell memory formation after mild COVID-19.

The V call is TRBV10-2, the J call TRBJ2-3, with D unresolved. The source of this sequence is a man aged 18 to 30 who had mild COVID-19 (a few samples of this study predate the infection). Cell type and time point are not known. The specimen was PBMCs or a T cell subset sorted from them (not recorded which). For the CDR3, the DNA is TGCGCCAGCAGTGAGTCGTCAGATACGCAGTATTTT. Protein product: CASSESSDTQYF.